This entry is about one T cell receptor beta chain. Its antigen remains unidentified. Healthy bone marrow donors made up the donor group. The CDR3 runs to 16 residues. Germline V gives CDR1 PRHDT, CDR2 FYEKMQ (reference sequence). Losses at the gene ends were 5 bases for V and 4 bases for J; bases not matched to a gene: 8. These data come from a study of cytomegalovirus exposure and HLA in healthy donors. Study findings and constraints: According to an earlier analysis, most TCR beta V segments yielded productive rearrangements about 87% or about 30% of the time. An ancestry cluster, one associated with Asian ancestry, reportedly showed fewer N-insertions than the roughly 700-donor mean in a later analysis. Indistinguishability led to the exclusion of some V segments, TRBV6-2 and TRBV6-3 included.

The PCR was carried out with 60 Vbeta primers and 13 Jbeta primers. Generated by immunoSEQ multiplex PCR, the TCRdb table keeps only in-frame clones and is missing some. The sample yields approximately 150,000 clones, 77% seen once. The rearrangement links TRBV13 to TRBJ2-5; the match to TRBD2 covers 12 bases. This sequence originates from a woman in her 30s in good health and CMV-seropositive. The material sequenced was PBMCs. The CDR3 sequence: CASSPRLAGARETQYF. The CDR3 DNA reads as TGTGCCAGCAGCCCCAGACTAGCGGGAGCGCGAGAGACCCAGTACTTC.